One TCR beta chain is described in this entry. Its specificity is not known. V gave up 0 bases and J gave up 7 bases, with 7 bases separating them. CDR3 length equals 13 residues. Germline V gene data show CDR1 as SGHTA and CDR2 as FQGTGA. This sample was taken from a study of shared clonotypes between healthy human individuals. Profiled with immunoSEQ multiplex PCR; TCRdb holds only in-frame clones, not every one. The sample consists of about 2,100,000 clones, about 93% of them appearing once. It was CD45RO-negative cells, positively selected for CCR7, that made up naive CD8 cells, with terminally differentiated effector memory CD45RA+ cells excluded. Study-wide points: Richness estimates generally favored naive over memory subsets. A few donors showed sharing of approximately 4.7% of naive CD4 clonotypes.

Sequencing was performed on naive CD8+ T cells from PBMCs. This clonotype originated in a man aged 18-30 years in good health. Some clones in this sample may be carry-over from other donors' samples. J is TRBJ2-1 and V is TRBV7-3; perhaps D is TRBD1 or TRBD2 (5 bases each). CDR3 sequence: CASSLTGVNEQFF. CDR3 bases: TGTGCCAGCAGCTTAACGGGGGTTAATGAGCAGTTCTTC.